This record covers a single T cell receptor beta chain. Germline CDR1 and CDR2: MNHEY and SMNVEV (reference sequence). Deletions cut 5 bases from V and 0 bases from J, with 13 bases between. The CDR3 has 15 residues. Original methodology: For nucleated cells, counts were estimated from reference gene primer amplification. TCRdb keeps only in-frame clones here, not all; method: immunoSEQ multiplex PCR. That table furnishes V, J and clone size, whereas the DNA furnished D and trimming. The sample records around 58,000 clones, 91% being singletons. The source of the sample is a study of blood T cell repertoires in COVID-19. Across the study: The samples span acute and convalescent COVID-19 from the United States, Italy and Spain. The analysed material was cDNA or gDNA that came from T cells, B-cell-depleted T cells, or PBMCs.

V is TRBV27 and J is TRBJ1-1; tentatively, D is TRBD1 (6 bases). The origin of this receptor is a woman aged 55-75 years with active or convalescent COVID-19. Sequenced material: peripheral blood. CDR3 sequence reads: CASSPGTNVNTEAFF. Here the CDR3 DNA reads TGTGCCAGCAGTCCAGGGACAAATGTGAACACTGAAGCTTTCTTT.